Listed below are T cell receptor beta chains from one sample, sequenced in a study of blood T cell repertoires in COVID-19. Only in-frame clones appear in the TCRdb table, and some are missing; sequencing was by immunoSEQ multiplex PCR. The sample holds 55,000 to 80,000 clones, roughly 86% seen once. The sequenced material came from peripheral blood. The receptors were gathered from a man aged 45-65 years with acute or convalescent COVID-19. CDR3s include the opening cysteine and the closing phenylalanine or tryptophan. Each record gives: CDR3 length, D gene, J gene, V gene, clone size, CDR3 protein, CDR3 DNA. D genes are given only for firm matches. Clone sizes are given selectively: once, few, many, or a class where the clone is expanded.

length: 14
D: .
J: TRBJ2-7
V: TRBV5-4
size: .
CDR3: CASRRDSDRYEQYF
DNA: TGTGCCAGCAGGCGGGACAGTGACCGCTACGAGCAGTACTTC

length: 16
D: .
J: TRBJ2-7
V: TRBV3-1/TRBV3-2
size: .
CDR3: CASSQVWQGSSYEQYF
DNA: TGTGCCAGCAGCCAAGTGTGGCAGGGAAGCTCCTACGAGCAGTACTTC

length: 12
D: .
J: TRBJ1-1
V: TRBV19
size: .
CDR3: CASRGAYTEAFF
DNA: TGTGCCAGCCGAGGCGCGTACACTGAAGCTTTCTTT

length: 16
D: TRBD2
J: TRBJ2-1
V: TRBV18
size: once
CDR3: CASSPPAGGLYNEQFF
DNA: TGTGCCAGCTCACCACCCGCGGGGGGGCTGTACAATGAGCAGTTCTTC

length: 18
D: TRBD2
J: TRBJ2-7
V: TRBV4-2
size: .
CDR3: CASSPYTRTSGGANEQYF
DNA: TGTGCCAGCAGCCCTTATACCCGGACTAGCGGGGGGGCCAACGAGCAGTACTTC

length: 16
D: .
J: TRBJ1-5
V: TRBV4-1
size: .
CDR3: CASSQGASTVNQPQHF
DNA: TGCGCCAGCAGCCAGGGAGCATCGACGGTAAATCAGCCCCAGCATTTT

length: 16
D: TRBD1
J: TRBJ1-2
V: TRBV10-3
size: .
CDR3: CAISAAGQGVDYGYTF
DNA: TGTGCCATCAGTGCTGCGGGGCAGGGGGTTGACTATGGCTACACCTTC

length: 14
D: .
J: TRBJ2-5
V: TRBV24-1
size: .
CDR3: CATSDLLGPETQYF
DNA: TGTGCCACCAGTGATTTGCTGGGCCCAGAGACCCAGTACTTC

length: 13
D: TRBD1
J: TRBJ2-5
V: TRBV19
size: .
CDR3: CATRDRVRETQYF
DNA: TGTGCCACCCGGGACAGGGTCCGAGAGACCCAGTACTTC

length: 15
D: .
J: TRBJ2-6
V: TRBV4-1
size: .
CDR3: CASSQQGSGANVLTF
DNA: TGCGCCAGCAGCCAGCAGGGTTCTGGGGCCAACGTCCTGACTTTC

length: 13
D: .
J: TRBJ1-2
V: TRBV24-1
size: .
CDR3: CATSDWWGDGYTF
DNA: TGTGCCACCAGTGATTGGTGGGGGGATGGCTACACCTTC

length: 15
D: TRBD1
J: TRBJ2-1
V: TRBV18
size: .
CDR3: CASSPRQGAGNEQFF
DNA: TGTGCCAGCTCACCAAGGCAGGGGGCGGGCAATGAGCAGTTCTTC

length: 15
D: .
J: TRBJ1-3
V: TRBV18
size: .
CDR3: CASSPEGLSGNTIYF
DNA: TGTGCCAGCTCACCGGAGGGCCTCTCTGGAAACACCATATATTTT

length: 15
D: .
J: TRBJ1-2
V: TRBV7-9
size: .
CDR3: CASSFGLSGGYGYTF
DNA: TGTGCCAGCAGCTTTGGGCTATCCGGAGGCTATGGCTACACCTTC

length: 14
D: TRBD2
J: TRBJ2-7
V: TRBV4-1
size: .
CDR3: CASSQGEGPYEQYF
DNA: TGCGCCAGCAGCCAAGGGGAGGGACCCTACGAGCAGTACTTC

length: 17
D: .
J: TRBJ1-4
V: TRBV4-1
size: .
CDR3: CASSQGGGASTNEKLFF
DNA: TGCGCCAGCAGCCAAGGTGGGGGGGCTTCAACTAATGAAAAACTGTTTTTT